This TCR beta chain was identified during a study of cytomegalovirus exposure and HLA in healthy donors. Whole-study results and caveats: Accounts indicate the classifier identified cytomegalovirus status with strong specificity and sensitivity.

Losses at the gene ends were 3 bases for V and 0 bases for J; bases not matched to a gene: 3. CDR1 is SGDLS, CDR2 YYNGEE, per germline. This CDR3 is built from 14 residues. PCR amplification relied on 60 Vbeta primers (plus 13 Jbeta primers). Libraries were prepared by immunoSEQ multiplex PCR; TCRdb keeps only in-frame clonotypes and omits some of them. The sample includes 120,000 to 150,000 clones, around 85% of them seen just once. Healthy bone marrow donors made up the donors. A word on this clone: Antigen unknown. The identical CDR3 is also encoded by other nucleotide sequences in the sample.

The sequencing input was PBMCs. This sequence joins TRBV9 and TRBJ2-7; 7 bases are a match to TRBD2. The clonotype comes from a man aged 35 to 55 in good health and CMV-seropositive. DNA for the CDR3: TGTGCCAGCAGCGCTAGCGGAGGCTCCTACGAGCAGTACTTC. Protein: CASSASGGSYEQYF.